Listed below are T cell receptor beta chains from one sample, sequenced in a study of OX40 agonist ivuxolimab in advanced cancers. TCRdb's copy holds only in-frame clones and misses some; the assay was immunoSEQ multiplex PCR. The table records under 15,000 clones, more than 75% of them present only once. The sequenced sample was CD4+ or CD8+ T cells sorted from blood, obtained in a trial of the OX40 agonist ivuxolimab. The receptors here all came from an adult with an advanced solid tumor such as melanoma, head and neck, liver or kidney cancer. Each CDR3 is given with its conserved first and last residue. A D gene is named only where the DNA matches it firmly. Expanded clones are given a class, and other clones once, few, many or no size at all.

v_gene,len,abundance,d_gene,j_gene,CDR3nt,CDR3aa
TRBV12-5,12,.,.,TRBJ1-2,TGTGCTAGTGCCCTCCCCACCGGGCCTTACACCTTC,CASALPTGPYTF
TRBV15,14,.,TRBD1,TRBJ1-2,TGTGCCACCAGCATTTGGGACAGGAACTATGGCTACACCTTC,CATSIWDRNYGYTF
TRBV28,16,.,TRBD1,TRBJ2-7,TGTGCCAGCAGCCACTCTAAGACAGGGAACCCCTACGAGCAGTACTTC,CASSHSKTGNPYEQYF
TRBV30,13,.,TRBD1,TRBJ2-7,TGTGCCTGGAGTGTTGGGACAGGCTACGAGCAGTACTTC,CAWSVGTGYEQYF
TRBV18,21,.,TRBD1,TRBJ2-7,TGTGCCAGCTCACCAGTTTTCGGGACAGACGAGAATTGGCATTTTACCTACGAGCAGTACTTC,CASSPVFGTDENWHFTYEQYF
TRBV6-5,15,.,.,TRBJ2-2,TGTGCCAGCAGCCCCCAGGGTTTCAACACCGGGGAGCTGTTTTTT,CASSPQGFNTGELFF
TRBV11-2,14,.,.,TRBJ1-3,TGTGCCAGCAGCGGTTCCCCATCTGGAAACACCATATATTTT,CASSGSPSGNTIYF
TRBV5-1,15,.,.,TRBJ2-3,TGCGCCAGCAGCTTGGTAGGGATCCTCACAGATACGCAGTATTTT,CASSLVGILTDTQYF
TRBV28,15,.,TRBD1,TRBJ1-6,TGTGCCAGCAGTCCGGGACAGGGGAGGCTTTCACCCCTCCACTTT,CASSPGQGRLSPLHF
TRBV11-2,18,.,TRBD1,TRBJ2-7,TGTGCCAGCAGCCCTATCCGAAGGGACAGGGGGGTCACCTACGAGCAGTACTTC,CASSPIRRDRGVTYEQYF
TRBV28,17,.,TRBD2,TRBJ2-1,TGTGCCAGCAGTGTTTCAGAACTAGCGAACACCTACAATGAGCAGTTCTTC,CASSVSELANTYNEQFF
TRBV5-4,11,once,.,TRBJ2-7,TGTGCCAGCACCGCCGGCTACGAGCAGTACTTC,CASTAGYEQYF